These T cell receptor beta chains were read from a single sample in a study of shared clonotypes between healthy human individuals. Method: immunoSEQ multiplex PCR; TCRdb's copy keeps in-frame clones and lacks some. The profile covers a few hundred thousand clones, with more than 95% appearing a single time and approximately 0.057% taken by the ten largest. Sample: naive CD4+ T cells sorted from blood. The receptors originated from a young woman in good health. Each CDR3 is given with its conserved first and last residue. The D gene is left open where the match is weak. Expanded clones are given a class, and other clones once, few, many or no size at all.

CDR3nt,CDR3aa,d_gene,abundance,v_gene,j_gene
TGCAGCGGAGGACAGGGGGTGGGCGAGCAGTACTTC,CSGGQGVGEQYF,TRBD1,-,TRBV29-1,TRBJ2-7
TGTGCCAGTAGTCGTTATCCGGGGTACACCGGGGAGCTGTTTTTT,CASSRYPGYTGELFF,-,once,TRBV19,TRBJ2-2
TGTGCCAGCTCACTGGACAGGAACACTGAAGCTTTCTTT,CASSLDRNTEAFF,-,-,TRBV18,TRBJ1-1
TGTGCCAGCAGTTTATTGATCCCAACCACGAACACTGAAGCTTTCTTT,CASSLLIPTTNTEAFF,-,-,TRBV28,TRBJ1-1
TGCGCCAGCAGCTCAGGGGGCGCGGACACCGGGGAGCTGTTTTTT,CASSSGGADTGELFF,TRBD1,-,TRBV5-1,TRBJ2-2
TGCGCCAGCAGCCAAGTGCAGTACTCTGGGGCCAACGTCCTGACTTTC,CASSQVQYSGANVLTF,-,-,TRBV4-1,TRBJ2-6
TGTGCCAGCAGTCGATCCCGGGACGCCCGGGGGGGCTCCTACGAGCAGTACTTC,CASSRSRDARGGSYEQYF,TRBD2,-,TRBV11-2,TRBJ2-7
TGCGCCAGCAGTGACAGGGTATTCGAGACCCAGTACTTC,CASSDRVFETQYF,TRBD1,-,TRBV5-1,TRBJ2-5
TGTGCCAGCAGTTTAGTGAGCCCTAATGAGCAGTTCTTC,CASSLVSPNEQFF,-,-,TRBV28,TRBJ2-1
TGTGCCAGCAGTTTATCTAGGGACGCCGCGGGGGGCTACACCTTC,CASSLSRDAAGGYTF,-,-,TRBV6-5,TRBJ1-2
TGCGCCAGCAGCTTGGAAACAGGGAGCTCCTATAATTCACCCCTCCACTTT,CASSLETGSSYNSPLHF,-,-,TRBV5-1,TRBJ1-6
TGTGCCAGCAGACCCTCAGGCGCCGGCGGGGAGCTGTTTTTT,CASRPSGAGGELFF,-,-,TRBV6-5,TRBJ2-2
TGTGCCAGCAGTGAACAAGGACAGTGGGCCGGGGAGCTGTTTTTT,CASSEQGQWAGELFF,-,-,TRBV6-1,TRBJ2-2
TGCGCCAGCAGCTTGTTGGCCCAACCAAATGAGCAGTTCTTC,CASSLLAQPNEQFF,-,-,TRBV5-1,TRBJ2-1
TGTGCCAGCAGTCCCCTCTCGGAAGGGTACAATGAGCAGTTCTTC,CASSPLSEGYNEQFF,-,-,TRBV4-2,TRBJ2-1
TGTGCCAGCAGTTTTCGTGGGATTAGCAATCAGCCCCAGCATTTT,CASSFRGISNQPQHF,-,-,TRBV27,TRBJ1-5
TGCGCCAGCTCTGAAGATCGGAGGGCGCCCCAGCATTTT,CASSEDRRAPQHF,-,-,TRBV10-1,TRBJ1-5
TGTGCCAGTAATTCGGGGAGTAAGGGCGAGCAGTACTTC,CASNSGSKGEQYF,-,once,TRBV19,TRBJ2-7
TGTGCCAGCAGGCCAACAGGAAAGAGTGGCGAGCAGTACTTC,CASRPTGKSGEQYF,-,-,TRBV28,TRBJ2-7
TGTGCCAGCAGCTCCAGCGCCGGGACTAGGACCTACAATGAGCAGTTCTTC,CASSSSAGTRTYNEQFF,TRBD2,-,TRBV7-6,TRBJ2-1
TGTGCCAGCAGTTACGAGGGGGCGCGAGAGACCCAGTACTTC,CASSYEGARETQYF,TRBD1,-,TRBV6-5,TRBJ2-5
TGCGCCAGCAGCTTGGGGTTAAGCGCCCCCAGGCCCGTTGCAACTAATGAAAAACTGTTTTTT,CASSLGLSAPRPVATNEKLFF,-,-,TRBV5-1,TRBJ1-4
TGTGCCAGCACTTCCGGGACAGGGGATCAAGAGACCCAGTACTTC,CASTSGTGDQETQYF,TRBD1,-,TRBV2,TRBJ2-5
TGCGCCAGCAGCTCGGGCAGGGGGCGCGGGGAGCAGTACTTC,CASSSGRGRGEQYF,TRBD1,-,TRBV5-1,TRBJ2-7
TGTGCCAGCTGGCAGGGGCTCACCTACGAGCAGTACTTC,CASWQGLTYEQYF,-,-,TRBV28,TRBJ2-7
TGTGCCAGCAGCACCGGGCCCTACGAGCAGTACTTC,CASSTGPYEQYF,-,-,TRBV28,TRBJ2-7
TGCGCCAGCAGCCTCTTACCATACGCTGAAGCTTTCTTT,CASSLLPYAEAFF,-,-,TRBV4-3,TRBJ1-1
TGTGCCAGCAGGCTGGGGGGACACACCAACTATGGCTACACCTTC,CASRLGGHTNYGYTF,-,-,TRBV28,TRBJ1-2
TGTGCCTGGAGTAAGACTTATGGCTACACCTTC,CAWSKTYGYTF,-,-,TRBV30,TRBJ1-2
TGTGCCAGCTCACGATCAAGTGGCGGGGTTGGGGAGCAGTACTTC,CASSRSSGGVGEQYF,-,-,TRBV18,TRBJ2-7
TGTGCCAGCTCACCCCAACCTCACACTGAAGCTTTCTTT,CASSPQPHTEAFF,-,-,TRBV18,TRBJ1-1